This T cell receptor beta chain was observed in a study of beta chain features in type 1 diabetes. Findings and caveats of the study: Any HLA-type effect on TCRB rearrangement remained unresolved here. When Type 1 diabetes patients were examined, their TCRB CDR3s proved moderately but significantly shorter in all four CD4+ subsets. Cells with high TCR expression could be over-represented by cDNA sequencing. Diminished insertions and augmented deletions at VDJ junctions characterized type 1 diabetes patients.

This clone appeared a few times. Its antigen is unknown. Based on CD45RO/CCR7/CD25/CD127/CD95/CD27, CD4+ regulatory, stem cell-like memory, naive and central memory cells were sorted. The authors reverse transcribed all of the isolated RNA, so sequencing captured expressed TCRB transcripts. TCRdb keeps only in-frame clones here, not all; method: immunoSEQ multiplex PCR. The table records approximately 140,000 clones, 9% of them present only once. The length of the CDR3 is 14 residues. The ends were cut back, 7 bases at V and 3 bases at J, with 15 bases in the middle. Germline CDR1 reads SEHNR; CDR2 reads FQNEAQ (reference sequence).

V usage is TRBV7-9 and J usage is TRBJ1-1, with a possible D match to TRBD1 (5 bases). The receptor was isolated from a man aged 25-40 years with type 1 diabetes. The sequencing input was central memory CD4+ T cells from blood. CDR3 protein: CASTPEGRHTEAFF. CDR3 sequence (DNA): TGTGCCAGCACTCCTGAGGGGAGGCACACTGAAGCTTTCTTT.